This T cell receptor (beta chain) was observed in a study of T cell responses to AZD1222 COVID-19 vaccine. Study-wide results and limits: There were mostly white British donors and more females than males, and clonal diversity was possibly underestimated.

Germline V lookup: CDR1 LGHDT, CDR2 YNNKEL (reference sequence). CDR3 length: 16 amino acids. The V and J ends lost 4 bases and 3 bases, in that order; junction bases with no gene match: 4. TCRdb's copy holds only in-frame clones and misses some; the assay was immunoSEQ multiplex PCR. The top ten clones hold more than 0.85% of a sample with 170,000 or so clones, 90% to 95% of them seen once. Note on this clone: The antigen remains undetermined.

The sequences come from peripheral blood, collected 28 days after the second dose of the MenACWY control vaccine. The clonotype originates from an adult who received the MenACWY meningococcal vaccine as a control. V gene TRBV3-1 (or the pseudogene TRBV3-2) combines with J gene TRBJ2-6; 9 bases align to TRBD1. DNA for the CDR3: TGTGCCAGCAGCCCGGGACAGGGATATGGGGCCAACGTCCTGACTTTC. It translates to CASSPGQGYGANVLTF.